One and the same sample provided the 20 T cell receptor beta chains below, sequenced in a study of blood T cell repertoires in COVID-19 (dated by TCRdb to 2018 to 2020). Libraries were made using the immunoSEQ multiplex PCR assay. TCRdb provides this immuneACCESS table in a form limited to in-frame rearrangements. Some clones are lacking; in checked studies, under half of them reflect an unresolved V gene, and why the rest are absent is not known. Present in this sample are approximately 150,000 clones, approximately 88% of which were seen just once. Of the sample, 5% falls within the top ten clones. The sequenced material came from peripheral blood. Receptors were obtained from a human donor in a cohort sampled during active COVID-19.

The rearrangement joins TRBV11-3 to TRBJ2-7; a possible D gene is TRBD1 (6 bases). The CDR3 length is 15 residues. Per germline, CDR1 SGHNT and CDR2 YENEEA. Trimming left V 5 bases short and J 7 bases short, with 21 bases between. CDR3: CASSPGAAPKEEQYF. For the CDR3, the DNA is TGTGCCAGCAGCCCAGGGGCCGCCCCCAAAGAAGAGCAGTACTTC.

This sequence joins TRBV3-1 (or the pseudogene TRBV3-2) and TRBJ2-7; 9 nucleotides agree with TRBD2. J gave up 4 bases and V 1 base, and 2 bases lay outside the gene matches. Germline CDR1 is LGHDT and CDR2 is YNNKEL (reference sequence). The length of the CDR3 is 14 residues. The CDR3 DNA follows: TGTGCCAGCAGCCAAGGACTAGCGGCATACGAGCAGTACTTC. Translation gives CASSQGLAAYEQYF.

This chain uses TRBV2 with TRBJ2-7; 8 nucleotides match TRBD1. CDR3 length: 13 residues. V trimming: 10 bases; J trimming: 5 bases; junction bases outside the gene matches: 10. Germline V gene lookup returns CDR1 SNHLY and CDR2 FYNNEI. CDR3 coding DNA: TGTGCCACACAGGACAGGGAAAACGACGAGCAGTACTTC. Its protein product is CATQDRENDEQYF.

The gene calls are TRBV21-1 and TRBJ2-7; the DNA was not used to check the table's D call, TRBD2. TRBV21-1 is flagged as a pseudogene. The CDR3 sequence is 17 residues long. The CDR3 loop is CALVIAGVGRLVYEQYF. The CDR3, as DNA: TGTGCCTTAGTTATAGCGGGAGTTGGCCGTTTAGTCTACGAGCAGTACTTC.

Here the CDR3 DNA reads TGTGCCAGCAGCTCCAGGGGTAGCAATCAGCCCCAGCATTTT. It codes for CASSSRGSNQPQHF. V usage is TRBV9 and J usage is TRBJ1-5; D perhaps matches TRBD1 (6 bases). This CDR3 is 14 amino acids long. The ends were cut back, 4 bases at V and 0 bases at J, with 8 bases in the middle. The germline CDR1 and CDR2 sequences are SGDLS and YYNGEE.

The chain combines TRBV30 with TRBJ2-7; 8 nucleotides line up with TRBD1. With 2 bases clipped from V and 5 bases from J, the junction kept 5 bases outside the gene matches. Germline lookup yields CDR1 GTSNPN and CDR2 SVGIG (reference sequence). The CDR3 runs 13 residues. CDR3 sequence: CAWSTGGINEQYF. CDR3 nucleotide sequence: TGTGCCTGGAGTACAGGGGGGATTAACGAGCAGTACTTC.

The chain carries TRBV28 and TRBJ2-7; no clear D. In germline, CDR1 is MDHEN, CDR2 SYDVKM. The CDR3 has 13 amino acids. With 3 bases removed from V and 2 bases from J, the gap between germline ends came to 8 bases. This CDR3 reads CASSFGGPYEQYF. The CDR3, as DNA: TGTGCCAGCAGTTTCGGTGGGCCCTACGAGCAGTACTTC.

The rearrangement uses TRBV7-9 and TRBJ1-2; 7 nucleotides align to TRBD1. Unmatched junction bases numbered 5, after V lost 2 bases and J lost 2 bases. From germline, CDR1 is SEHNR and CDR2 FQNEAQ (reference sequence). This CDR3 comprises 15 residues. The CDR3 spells CASSLRDRPNYGYTF. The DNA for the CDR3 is TGTGCCAGCAGCTTACGGGACAGACCAAACTATGGCTACACCTTC. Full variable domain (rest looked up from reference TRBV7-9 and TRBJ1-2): DTGVSQNPRHKITKRGQNVTFRCDPISEHNRLYWYRQTLGQGPEFLTYFQNEAQLEKSRLLSDRFSAERPKGSFSTLEIQRTEQGDSAMYLCASSLRDRPNYGYTFGSGTRLTVV.

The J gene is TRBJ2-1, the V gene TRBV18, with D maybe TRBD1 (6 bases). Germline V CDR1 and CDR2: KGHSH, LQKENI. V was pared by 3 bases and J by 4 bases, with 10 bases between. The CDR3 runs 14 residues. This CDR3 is CASSPTGEYNEQFF. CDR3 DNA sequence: TGTGCCAGCTCACCGACAGGAGAATACAATGAGCAGTTCTTC.

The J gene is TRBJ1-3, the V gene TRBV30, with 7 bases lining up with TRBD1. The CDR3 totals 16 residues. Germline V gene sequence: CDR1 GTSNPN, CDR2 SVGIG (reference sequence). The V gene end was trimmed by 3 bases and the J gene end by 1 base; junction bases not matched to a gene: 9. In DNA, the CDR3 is TGTGCCTGGAGCTTGGGACAGACAAATTCTGGAAACACCATATATTTT. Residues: CAWSLGQTNSGNTIYF. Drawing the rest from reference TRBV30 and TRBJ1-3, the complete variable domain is SQTIHQWPATLVQPVGSPLSLECTVEGTSNPNLYWYRQAAGRGLQLLFYSVGIGQISSEVPQNLSASRPQDRQFILSSKKLLLSDSGFYLCAWSLGQTNSGNTIYFGEGSWLTVV.

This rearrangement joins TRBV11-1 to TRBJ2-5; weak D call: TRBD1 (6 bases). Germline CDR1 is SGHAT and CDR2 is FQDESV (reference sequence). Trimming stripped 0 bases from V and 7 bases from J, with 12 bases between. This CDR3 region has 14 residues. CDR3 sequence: CASSLATGIGTQYF. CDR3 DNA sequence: TGTGCCAGCAGCTTAGCTACAGGGATAGGGACCCAGTACTTC.

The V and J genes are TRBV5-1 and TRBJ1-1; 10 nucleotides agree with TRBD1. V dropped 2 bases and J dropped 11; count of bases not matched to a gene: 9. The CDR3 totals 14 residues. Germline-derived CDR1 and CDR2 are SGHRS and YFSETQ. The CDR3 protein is CASSLLGQGNEAFF. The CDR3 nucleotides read TGCGCCAGCAGCTTATTGGGACAGGGGAATGAGGCTTTCTTT.

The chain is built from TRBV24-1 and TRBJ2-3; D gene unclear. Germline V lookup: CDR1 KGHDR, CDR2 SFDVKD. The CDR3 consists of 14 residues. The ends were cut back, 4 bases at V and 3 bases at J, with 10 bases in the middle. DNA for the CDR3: TGTGCCACCAGTGACCTGACTGCAACAGATACGCAGTATTTT. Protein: CATSDLTATDTQYF.

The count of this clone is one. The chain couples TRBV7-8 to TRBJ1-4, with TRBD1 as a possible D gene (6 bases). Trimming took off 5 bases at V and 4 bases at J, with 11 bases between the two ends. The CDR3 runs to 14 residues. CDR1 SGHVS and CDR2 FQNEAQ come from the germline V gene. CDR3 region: CASSLRGGNEKLFF. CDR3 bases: TGTGCCAGCAGCCTCAGGGGCGGTAATGAAAAACTGTTTTTT.

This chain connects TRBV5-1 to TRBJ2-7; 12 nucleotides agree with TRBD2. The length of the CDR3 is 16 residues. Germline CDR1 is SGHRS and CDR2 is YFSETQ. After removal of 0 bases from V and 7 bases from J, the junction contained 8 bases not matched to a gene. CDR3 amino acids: CASSLALAGGPGEQYF. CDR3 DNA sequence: TGCGCCAGCAGCTTGGCCCTAGCGGGAGGGCCCGGTGAGCAGTACTTC.

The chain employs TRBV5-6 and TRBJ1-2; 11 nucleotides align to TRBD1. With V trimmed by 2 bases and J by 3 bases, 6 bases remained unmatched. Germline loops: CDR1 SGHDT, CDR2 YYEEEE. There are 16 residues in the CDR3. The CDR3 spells CASSLRTGGGYYGYTF. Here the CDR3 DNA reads TGTGCCAGCAGCTTAAGGACAGGGGGCGGGTACTATGGCTACACCTTC.

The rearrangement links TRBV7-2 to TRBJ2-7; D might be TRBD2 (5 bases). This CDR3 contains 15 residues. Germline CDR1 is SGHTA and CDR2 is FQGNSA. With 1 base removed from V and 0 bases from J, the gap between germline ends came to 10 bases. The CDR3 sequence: CASSLVSEVSYEQYF. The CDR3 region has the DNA TGTGCCAGCAGCTTAGTTAGCGAGGTCTCCTACGAGCAGTACTTC.

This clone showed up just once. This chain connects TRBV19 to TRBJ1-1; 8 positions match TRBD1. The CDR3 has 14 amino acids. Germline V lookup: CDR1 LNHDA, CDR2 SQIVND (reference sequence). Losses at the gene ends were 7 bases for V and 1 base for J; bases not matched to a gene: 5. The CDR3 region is CASTGQGANTEAFF. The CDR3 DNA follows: TGTGCCAGTACGGGTCAGGGGGCGAACACTGAAGCTTTCTTT. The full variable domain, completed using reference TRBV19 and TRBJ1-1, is DGGITQSPKYLFRKEGQNVTLSCEQNLNHDAMYWYRQDPGQGLRLIYYSQIVNDFQKGDIAEGYSVSREKKESFPLTVTSAQKNPTAFYLCASTGQGANTEAFFGQGTRLTVV.

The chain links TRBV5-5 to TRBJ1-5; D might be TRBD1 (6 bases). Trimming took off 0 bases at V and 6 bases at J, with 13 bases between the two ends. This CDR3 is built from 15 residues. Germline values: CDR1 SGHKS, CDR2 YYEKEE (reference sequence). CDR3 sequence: CASSLGPRGGQPQHF. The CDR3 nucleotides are TGTGCCAGCAGCTTGGGCCCACGAGGGGGTCAGCCCCAGCATTTT. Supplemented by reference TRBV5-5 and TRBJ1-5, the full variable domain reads DAGVTQSPTHLIKTRGQQVTLRCSPISGHKSVSWYQQVLGQGPQFIFQYYEKEERGRGNFPDRFSARQFPNYSSELNVNALLLGDSALYLCASSLGPRGGQPQHFGDGTRLSIL.

CDR3 region: CASSLASASGETQYF. DNA of the CDR3: TGCGCCAGCAGCTTGGCCTCAGCTAGCGGAGAGACCCAGTACTTC. V is TRBV5-1 and J is TRBJ2-5, with 7 positions matching TRBD2. The length of the CDR3 is 15 residues. The V and J ends lost 0 bases and 4 bases, in that order; junction bases with no gene match: 6. Per germline, CDR1 SGHRS and CDR2 YFSETQ. Filled out from reference TRBV5-1 and TRBJ2-5, the complete variable domain reads KAGVTQTPRYLIKTRGQQVTLSCSPISGHRSVSWYQQTPGQGLQFLFEYFSETQRNKGNFPGRFSGRQFSNSRSEMNVSTLELGDSALYLCASSLASASGETQYFGPGTRLLVL.